This TCR beta chain is drawn from a study of blood T cell repertoires in COVID-19. Study-level information: Specimens from acute and convalescent COVID-19 originated in the United States, Italy and Spain. Sources were T cells, B-cell-depleted T cells, or PBMCs; the material itself was cDNA or gDNA.

Germline values: CDR1 SGDLS, CDR2 YYNGEE. This CDR3 has 14 amino acids. V shed 3 bases and J shed 0 bases, with 7 bases lying between them. In the authors' methods: Amplification with reference gene primers provided the estimates of nucleated cell counts. Profiled with immunoSEQ multiplex PCR; TCRdb holds only in-frame clones, not every one. V, J and clone size were drawn from that table, and D and trimming were deduced from the DNA. Seen here are roughly 72,000 clones, 70% to 80% observed once, and the top ten hold approximately 5%. Material: peripheral blood. The TCR was taken from a woman at least 80 years old with active or convalescent COVID-19. The V and J genes are TRBV9 and TRBJ1-3; D unclear. The CDR3 here is CASSDRRSGNTIYF. Written as DNA, the CDR3 is TGTGCCAGCAGCGACAGACGCTCTGGAAACACCATATATTTT.